This T cell receptor (beta chain) appears in the sequencing data of a study of blood T cells in healthy people across ages. The germline gives CDR1 MNHEY, CDR2 SVGEGT. This CDR3 spans 18 amino acids. As concerns this clonotype: A junction boundary mismatches the germline segment, possibly from a read error.

The use of a sample-barcoded 5' primer and a J-beta primer mix characterized a second PCR of roughly 6 to 11 cycles. Via MiXCR, TCRdb re-called the 5' RACE reads, giving one row per CDR3 protein. The sample records 600,000 to 900,000 distinct CDR3 sequences, around 24% being singletons. These records were also assigned to another study, of T cells of mothers and their children.

The sequence was collected from a boy aged 5-17 years in good health. Sequenced sample: blood. The V and J genes are TRBV6-2 or TRBV6-3 and TRBJ2-1, with D perhaps TRBD2 (8 bases). The CDR3 bases are TGTGCCAGCAGTTTCCTTCCGGGACTAGGGGGCTCCTACAATGAGCAGCTCTTC. Protein: CASSFLPGLGGSYNEQLF.